This is a list of T cell receptor beta chains from one sample in a study of OX40 agonist ivuxolimab in advanced cancers. This table comes from immunoSEQ multiplex PCR, and its TCRdb copy is limited to in-frame clones, with some not included. Of roughly 34,000 clones in the sample, roughly 85% were seen once. The material was CD4+ or CD8+ T cells sorted from blood, obtained in a trial of the OX40 agonist ivuxolimab. The origin of the receptors is an adult with an advanced solid tumor such as melanoma, head and neck, liver or kidney cancer. CDR3s include the opening cysteine and the closing phenylalanine or tryptophan. A D gene is named only where the DNA matches it firmly. Not every row has a clone size; where given, it reads once, few, many or a size class.

TRBD2 once TRBJ2-3 TRBV11-2 CASSLIRGGAVDTQYF
TRBD1 - TRBJ1-6 TRBV23-1 CASSHDRQGIRSPLHF
- - TRBJ2-7 TRBV7-2 CASSAIPFDGRTYEQYF
- - TRBJ2-3 TRBV5-1 CASVGPGPIGFTDTQYF
- - TRBJ1-1 TRBV28 CASSFDSPAFF
TRBD2 - TRBJ2-3 TRBV7-2 CASSLNSGGAKDTQYF
- - TRBJ1-5 TRBV6-1 CASAIGGYNQPQHF
- - TRBJ2-1 TRBV12-2 CASRSGARGPGQGAIYNEQFF
- - TRBJ1-2 TRBV29-1 CSVEDPKEYGYTF
TRBD1 few TRBJ1-2 TRBV5-1 CASSLTGGRSDYGYTF
- - TRBJ2-7 TRBV10-3 CAIADSAYEQYF
- - TRBJ2-5 TRBV27 CASSLTGYQETQYF
TRBD1 - TRBJ1-3 TRBV7-9 CASSHSGTGGARGNTIYF
- - TRBJ2-5 TRBV7-9 CASSPTGWSEETQYF
TRBD2 few TRBJ2-5 TRBV28 CASLSGGNKETQYF
- - TRBJ2-7 TRBV7-2 CASSPSGLGQYF
- - TRBJ2-6 TRBV11-2 CASSLELVVAGAGANVLTF
- - TRBJ2-1 TRBV29-1 CSAALSSDEQFF
- - TRBJ2-3 TRBV9 CASSPQVRTDHWYF
TRBD2 - TRBJ2-5 TRBV19 CASSPLAGGGETQYF
TRBD1 - TRBJ2-2 TRBV9 CASSASGQGAQIGELFF
- - TRBJ2-7 TRBV4-1 CASSQPPGLSYEQYF
- - TRBJ2-4 TRBV9 CASSVAGDIAKNIQYF
- - TRBJ1-1 TRBV7-2 CASSLEEGVTEAFF
- - TRBJ2-3 TRBV7-2 CASSTLSDTQYF
- - TRBJ2-1 TRBV9 CASSLDLNNEQFF
TRBD1 - TRBJ2-7 TRBV29-1 CSAAVDRGYEQYF
- - TRBJ2-5 TRBV30 CAWSFGGSETQYF
- - TRBJ1-5 TRBV7-6 CASSLAENQPQHF
- - TRBJ2-7 TRBV21-1 CASSNRDSSYEQYF
- - TRBJ1-2 TRBV7-2 CASSLGQGGYTF
TRBD2 - TRBJ2-1 TRBV4-1 CASSKASGSNEQFF
TRBD1 - TRBJ1-4 TRBV5-1 CASSEKAGQGAEKLFF
TRBD1 once TRBJ1-2 TRBV5-3 CASSFGQGYGYTF
- - TRBJ2-4 TRBV23-1 CASSPRHRNVKNIQYF
TRBD1 - TRBJ1-2 TRBV9 CASSATGGSGYTF
- - TRBJ2-7 TRBV5-1 CASSFWRVGAVSYEQYF
TRBD2 - TRBJ2-7 TRBV19 CASSILLAGGQAEQYF
- - TRBJ1-1 TRBV19 CASSSPGGAGRNTEAFF
TRBD1 once TRBJ2-3 TRBV5-1 CASSSTTGTDTQYF
- - TRBJ2-7 TRBV5-1 CASSLEPASSYEQYF
TRBD1 - TRBJ1-4 TRBV12-5 CASGSLQGVATNEKLFF
- - TRBJ1-3 TRBV7-9 CASSPPGYSGNTIYF
- - TRBJ1-5 TRBV29-1 CSVGADGSQPQHF
TRBD1 - TRBJ2-7 TRBV18 CASSGTGTYEQYF
TRBD2 - TRBJ2-3 TRBV18 CASSSVAGGPADTQYF
TRBD2 - TRBJ2-2 TRBV2 CASSGSGGARTGELFF
TRBD1 - TRBJ2-5 TRBV11-3 CASSLGQTNGETQYF
- - TRBJ2-2 TRBV5-6 CASSFRLRAAGELFF
- - TRBJ2-1 TRBV7-9 CASSSPGTPYNEQFF